The clone carrying this T cell receptor beta chain was seen only a few times. Its antigen is not known. The TCR cDNA carried a universal primer site and UMIs from 5'RACE template switching. Each CDR3 protein is one row after TCRdb ran MiXCR on the 5' RACE reads. This sample has a few hundred thousand distinct CDR3 sequences, with about 6.6% found just once. The sample belongs to a study of T cells after yellow fever vaccination. Notes on the study in general: There was a possibility that FACS-sorted repertoires contained abundant clonotypes contaminating from the bulk population.

The CDR3 runs 16 residues. V was clipped by 0 bases and J by 4 bases, with 13 bases between them. Germline values: CDR1 SGHRS, CDR2 YFSETQ. Source: PBMCs, taken about 49 days after the first yellow fever vaccination. This chain connects TRBV5-1 to TRBJ2-2, with D hard to call. The TCR comes from a man between 18 and 35 years old who received the YFV17D yellow fever vaccine. Written as DNA, the CDR3 is TGCGCCAGCAGCTTGGGGCCCCGAGTGATCACCGGGGAGCTGTTTTTT. As protein: CASSLGPRVITGELFF.